A selection of T cell receptor beta chains follows, all from one sample in a study of OX40 agonist ivuxolimab in advanced cancers. Method: immunoSEQ multiplex PCR; TCRdb's copy keeps in-frame clones and lacks some. The sample includes about 51,000 clones, 88% of them seen just once. This specimen was CD4+ or CD8+ T cells sorted from blood, taken in a trial of the OX40 agonist ivuxolimab. The receptors come from an adult with an advanced solid tumor such as melanoma, head and neck, liver or kidney cancer. Each CDR3 is given with its conserved first and last residue.

J,V,length,CDR3
TRBJ2-5,TRBV10-3,14,CAISRQREFETQYF
TRBJ1-1,TRBV7-3,14,CASSLGPRNTEAFF
TRBJ2-7,TRBV6-1,13,CASRQTPSYEQYF
TRBJ1-2,TRBV5-1,13,CASSFARENGYTF
TRBJ1-5,TRBV6-1,19,CASSEEIAGWVGANQPQHF
TRBJ1-2,TRBV7-9,13,CASSLGLYYGYTF
TRBJ1-6,TRBV18,14,CASSPVQGDSPLHF
TRBJ1-6,TRBV27,18,CASSLEYRGFSYNSPLHF
TRBJ2-5,TRBV5-8,13,CASSLGDKETQYF
TRBJ2-5,TRBV28,15,CASSLTSGGRETQYF
TRBJ2-3,TRBV7-9,13,CASSPPGADTQYF
TRBJ2-3,TRBV18,13,CASSPAGPDTQYF
TRBJ2-1,TRBV6-5,14,CASTPGLGSNEQFF
TRBJ2-5,TRBV5-6,12,CASTGPQETQYF
TRBJ2-1,TRBV19,15,CASSIAPSSYNEQFF
TRBJ1-3,TRBV7-9,13,CASSLAVGNTIYF
TRBJ2-5,TRBV5-1,14,CASSSGQAAETQYF
TRBJ1-1,TRBV19,15,CASSTLPGMNTEAFF
TRBJ2-7,TRBV7-9,15,CASSRRDSVSYEQYF
TRBJ1-3,TRBV11-2,14,CASSPTGTGNTIYF
TRBJ2-5,TRBV12-5,16,CASGFATGGRQKTQYF
TRBJ1-5,TRBV5-5,15,CASSFLDRAYQPQHF
TRBJ1-1,TRBV27,14,CASSFKGGGTEAFF
TRBJ2-7,TRBV5-5,13,CASSLDRLGEQYF
TRBJ2-7,TRBV2,13,CASKRGEDYEQCF
TRBJ2-7,TRBV7-6,15,CASSLGGANSYEQYF
TRBJ2-1,TRBV7-8,18,CASSLRSSGPLIYNEQFF
TRBJ1-1,TRBV13,12,CASSQQRGQTFF
TRBJ1-1,TRBV2,13,CASKDFMNTEAFF
TRBJ2-1,TRBV9,16,CASSAPGQSFYNEQFF
TRBJ2-3,TRBV4-1,16,CASSQGPDRGTDTQYF
TRBJ2-5,TRBV11-3,16,CASSRGRTGGGETQYF
TRBJ1-5,TRBV30,17,CAWSVYRGSYSNQPQHF
TRBJ1-2,TRBV19,12,CASKQDNYGYTF
TRBJ1-1,TRBV5-4,13,CASSPTGNTEAFF
TRBJ2-1,TRBV5-6,15,CASSPWDRVYNEQFF
TRBJ2-3,TRBV10-1,14,CASRSAGGTDTQYF
TRBJ2-6,TRBV15,14,CATAHREGANVLTF
TRBJ2-7,TRBV5-4,15,CASSAATSGKYEQYF
TRBJ2-2,TRBV5-1,15,CASSPNRFNTGELFF
TRBJ2-7,TRBV25-1,13,CASSGDRAPEQYF
TRBJ2-7,TRBV11-1,13,CASSFQGVNEQYF
TRBJ2-1,TRBV4-1,16,CASSQEGRSDVGGQFF
TRBJ2-7,TRBV28,12,CASRPTSYEQYF
TRBJ2-3,TRBV5-8,18,CASSLSGIEGLLADTQYF
TRBJ2-7,TRBV15,13,CATSRGRSYEQYF
TRBJ1-2,TRBV14,14,CASSSDRGISGYTF
TRBJ2-1,TRBV15,15,CATSFEKSGDRPEFF
TRBJ1-4,TRBV30,17,CAWSAPPLGGGNEKLFF
TRBJ1-1,TRBV5-1,13,CASSPQNWPEAFF
TRBJ1-1,TRBV6-1,11,CASSDNTEAFF
TRBJ2-1,TRBV7-2,13,CASRGGAYNEQFF
TRBJ1-5,TRBV9,13,CASSVGPWQPQHF
TRBJ2-5,TRBV2,13,CASTRTSGETQYF
TRBJ1-5,TRBV9,14,CASSADLVGQPQHF
TRBJ2-3,TRBV7-6,16,CASSSSGSKVRDTQYF